This TCR beta chain is from a study of T-cell memory formation after mild COVID-19. On the study more broadly: Largely, the TCR clusters proved donor specific. Study-wide points: CD4+ contracting clones were mainly CM and EM; CD8+ ones, EMRA. Pre-infection memory already had some responding clones, implying cross-reactive memory joined. Whether day 37 second-wave clones are SARS-CoV-2-specific was not confirmed.

In this sample, this clonotype turned up a few times. The antigen remains unidentified. TCRdb recomputed calls from the 5' RACE reads with MiXCR, one row per CDR3 protein. Here the sample spans around 250,000 distinct CDR3 sequences, 16% being singletons. The sequence was collected from a man younger than 35 who had mild COVID-19 (a few samples of this study predate the infection). Cell type and time point are not known. Sequencing used PBMCs or a T cell subset sorted from them (not recorded which).

The CDR3 loop is CSAGTGPLAKNIQYF. Here the CDR3 DNA reads TGCAGTGCTGGGACGGGGCCCTTAGCCAAAAACATTCAGTACTTC. The chain couples TRBV20-1 to TRBJ2-4; D may correspond to TRBD1 or TRBD2 (5 bases each). V was shortened by 5 bases and J by 0 bases, with 14 bases between the two germline ends. This CDR3 spans 15 amino acids. Germline values: CDR1 DFQATT, CDR2 SNEGSKA (reference sequence).